The 8 T cell receptor beta chains below all came from one sample that was sequenced in a study of CD8 T cells in Susac syndrome. Reverse transcription used about 0.5 to 1 ug RNA and random hexamers. Each CDR3 protein is one row after TCRdb ran MiXCR on the immunoSEQ multiplex PCR reads. The sample shows 150,000 to 200,000 distinct CDR3 sequences, roughly 94% of them seen only once. Source material: CD4+ T cells from PBMCs. The receptors stem from a human donor with multiple sclerosis.

V is TRBV5-4 and J is TRBJ2-6, with D unresolved. The CDR3 length is 14 residues. Germline CDR1 reads SGHNT; CDR2 reads YYREEE (reference sequence). V lost 7 bases and J lost 2, with 10 bases in between. The CDR3 protein is CASRQGTGANVLTF. The CDR3 DNA is TGTGCCAGCCGTCAAGGCACTGGGGCCAACGTCCTGACTTTC. The full variable domain, completed using reference TRBV5-4 and TRBJ2-6, is ETGVTQSPTHLIKTRGQQVTLRCSSQSGHNTVSWYQQALGQGPQFIFQYYREEENGRGNFPPRFSGLQFPNYSSELNVNALELDDSALYLCASRQGTGANVLTFGAGSRLTVL.

The chain couples TRBV30 to TRBJ2-3, with 10 bases identical to TRBD2. This CDR3 contains 14 residues. The germline V gene encodes CDR1 GTSNPN and CDR2 SVGIG (reference sequence). After removal of 3 bases from V and 5 bases from J, the junction contained 5 bases not matched to a gene. The CDR3 is CAWRPSGSIDTQYF. The CDR3 region has the DNA TGTGCCTGGAGGCCTAGCGGGAGTATAGATACGCAGTATTTT.

V is TRBV20-1 and J is TRBJ1-1; 8 nucleotides agree with TRBD1. V was clipped by 2 bases and J by 5 bases; unmatched bases: 7. The CDR3 has 14 residues. The germline gives CDR1 DFQATT, CDR2 SNEGSKA (reference sequence). Here the CDR3 reads CSARQGAQWTEAFF. The CDR3 DNA reads as TGCAGTGCTAGACAGGGGGCGCAATGGACTGAAGCTTTCTTT.

V gene TRBV20-1 combines with J gene TRBJ2-7, with unresolved D. The ends were cut back, 3 bases at V and 4 bases at J, with 22 bases in the middle. CDR1 and CDR2 from the germline V gene are DFQATT and SNEGSKA (reference sequence). This CDR3 comprises 16 residues. CDR3 in DNA: TGCAGTGCTAGCCTCACTGGGGTGAGGTCGCTATACGAGCAGTACTTC. It codes for CSASLTGVRSLYEQYF.

V and J are TRBV25-1 and TRBJ2-3; no clear D gene. The CDR3 spans 13 residues. CDR1 is MGHDK and CDR2 is SYGVNS in the germline V gene. The germline V and J ends were trimmed by 7 bases and 6 bases, with 14 bases remaining between them. CDR3 in amino acids: CASIWGEGDTQYF. CDR3 DNA: TGTGCCAGCATATGGGGTGAAGGGGATACGCAGTATTTT.

J is TRBJ2-1 and V is TRBV4-2, with 7 bases identical to TRBD2. Germline V gene lookup returns CDR1 LGHNA and CDR2 YNFKEQ. The CDR3 extends over 16 amino acids. J lost 9 bases, V lost 0 bases, and 11 bases had no gene match. CDR3 nucleotide sequence: TGTGCCAGCAGCCAAGAGGGAGGGTTGCTCTGGGGTGAGCAGTTCTTC. It is translated as CASSQEGGLLWGEQFF.

This chain links TRBV30 with TRBJ1-4, with 7 bases lining up with TRBD1. The CDR3 contains 15 residues. Germline V gives CDR1 GTSNPN, CDR2 SVGIG (reference sequence). After removal of 3 bases from V and 3 bases from J, the junction contained 7 bases not matched to a gene. CDR3 loop: CAWRRTGTANEKLFF. Here the CDR3 DNA reads TGTGCCTGGAGACGGACCGGGACAGCTAATGAAAAACTGTTTTTT.

The rearrangement uses TRBV30 and TRBJ1-2; no clear D. The germline V gene encodes CDR1 GTSNPN and CDR2 SVGIG (reference sequence). Trimming took off 0 bases at V and 1 base at J, with 6 bases between the two ends. This CDR3 has 13 residues. The CDR3: CAWSVEYNYGYTF. Written as DNA, the CDR3 is TGTGCCTGGAGTGTAGAGTATAACTATGGCTACACCTTC. The full variable domain, completed using reference TRBV30 and TRBJ1-2, is SQTIHQWPATLVQPVGSPLSLECTVEGTSNPNLYWYRQAAGRGLQLLFYSVGIGQISSEVPQNLSASRPQDRQFILSSKKLLLSDSGFYLCAWSVEYNYGYTFGSGTRLTVV.